This T cell receptor (beta chain) was profiled in a study of spatial heterogeneity in lung cancer (dated by TCRdb to the late 2010s). In the study overall: The donors were fewer than 90 patients from the lung TRACERx cohort who had early-stage, untreated non-small cell lung cancer. Follow-up PBMC samples were sequenced whenever available, with the median time to follow-up being around 25 months after resection. Beta-chain transcripts were consistently detected in greater numbers than alpha-chain transcripts, which likely reflected higher beta-chain transcript abundance. Both alpha and beta chains were TCR-sequenced in 200 or so tumor regions, under 70 matched nontumor lung samples and more than 50 PBMC samples obtained at surgery. Nonsynonymous mutation counts, determined by whole-exome sequencing of tumor tissue, were related to TCR repertoire features. In the raw uncorrected reads, each unique combination of TCR and UMI appeared more than ten times on average. In non-small cell lung cancer, the study quantitatively compared TCR alpha and beta repertoires across several tumor regions, matched nontumor lung, and blood.

Results the study describes overall, beyond this receptor: Comparisons of baseline and follow-up blood repertoires included only around 13 patients. Additional single-cell paired TCR alpha and beta sequencing was considered necessary to confirm, at a functional level, the hypothesis that regional TCRs recognize regional mutations. Ubiquitous expanded tumor TCRs showed up in blood more often at tumor resection than at routine follow-up.

This clonotype appeared a few times. Its antigen remains undetermined. No base-level quality is on record; no much larger clone is a single base apart. The library was made by 5' RACE. The sequencing machine was a NextSeq 500. The TCR library protocol attached a unique molecular identifier to each TCR cDNA molecule to allow correction of PCR and sequencing errors. Processing in the source paper ran as follows. Decombinator tools were used for TCR identification, UMI-based error correction and CDR3 extraction. TCRs above a frequency of 2 per 1,000, corresponding to the top 1% of the tumor frequency distribution, were defined as expanded. Rényi diversity was computed with the R vegan package after subsampling each repertoire 100 times to 5,000 TCRs. To build CDR3 similarity networks, amino acid triplet string-kernel similarity was used, and CDR3s were connected when their pairwise similarity was above 0.82. The raw public data were reprocessed by TCRdb itself: fastp quality trimming at Q25, MiXCR clonotype calling, in-frame beta chains only. Here each entry gathers all rows of one CDR3 protein and keeps the most common genes and DNA. These V and J calls are TCRdb output, not the study's own analysis. The sample yields about 52,000 distinct CDR3 sequences; 7.4% were counted once. Less than 45% of the sample is taken by the ten largest.

The sample's time point label is to be understood as: blood at routine non-recurrence follow-up after resection. Whole RNA extracted from tumor and nontumor lung tissue, or from cryopreserved PBMC samples, was used for TCR sequencing without cell sorting. Only patients for whom sufficient RNA was available from at least two tumor regions were selected for TCR sequencing. For this chain, trimming is 3 bases at the V end and 0 bases at the J end, and the number of junction bases without a gene match is 5. Counted from cysteine to phenylalanine, this CDR3 has 15 amino acids. CDR3 DNA only is kept here, 45 bases in frame from base 1. Sequences SGDLS (CDR1) and YYNGEE (CDR2) are obtained from the germline V gene.

Source: PBMCs, taken at follow-up. This chain joins TRBV9 to TRBJ2-7, and TRBD1 aligns with 8 junction nucleotides. This receptor was taken from a female donor with early-stage non-small cell lung cancer. The DNA reads as follows: TGTGCCAGCAGCGCCGGACAGGGTTCCTCCTACGAGCAGTACTTC. This codes for CASSAGQGSSYEQYF.